The next 23 T cell receptor beta chains were all read from a single sample in a study of cytomegalovirus exposure and HLA in healthy donors. A multiplex PCR was run with 60 Vbeta primers and 13 Jbeta primers. Sequenced by immunoSEQ multiplex PCR; TCRdb stores in-frame clones only, minus some. The data contain some 130,000 clones, about 85% of them seen just once; the ten biggest clones take up under 7.5%. Source material: PBMCs. Receptors were obtained from a woman aged 25 to 39 in good health and CMV-seropositive.

The genes are TRBV10-3 and TRBJ1-2; a possible D gene is TRBD1 (5 bases). Germline V gene sequence: CDR1 ENHRY, CDR2 SYGVKD. The CDR3 runs 15 residues. V lost 10 bases and J lost 2, with 20 bases in between. The CDR3 spells CATHHPGTANYGYTF. DNA of the CDR3: TGTGCCACCCACCACCCCGGGACTGCCAACTATGGCTACACCTTC.

The chain carries TRBV7-9 and TRBJ1-1, with D perhaps matching TRBD1 (6 bases). CDR1 SEHNR and CDR2 FQNEAQ come from the germline V gene (reference sequence). V was pared by 3 bases and J by 5 bases, with 10 bases between. CDR3 length: 13 amino acids. The CDR3 here is CASSFDRWTEAFF. The CDR3 nucleotides are TGTGCCAGCAGCTTTGACAGGTGGACTGAAGCTTTCTTT.

The CDR3 reads CASISIGQGIDTQYF. For the CDR3, the DNA is TGTGCCAGCATAAGTATTGGGCAGGGGATCGATACGCAGTATTTT. This chain links TRBV28 with TRBJ2-3; a possible D gene is TRBD1 (6 bases). The CDR3 consists of 15 residues. Germline V gives CDR1 MDHEN, CDR2 SYDVKM. Trimming removed 7 bases from V and 6 bases from J, with 20 bases in between.

The genes are TRBV7-9 and TRBJ2-3; D perhaps matches TRBD1 (6 bases). The CDR3 runs 11 residues. Per germline, CDR1 SEHNR and CDR2 FQNEAQ (reference sequence). Trimming stripped 3 bases from V and 11 bases from J, with 9 bases between. CDR3 residues: CASSLSGEQYF. CDR3 nucleotides: TGTGCCAGCAGCTTGTCAGGGGAGCAGTATTTT.

This chain's CDR3 is CASSQILTGASGAPLHF. CDR3 bases: TGCGCCAGCAGCCAAATACTAACAGGGGCTTCGGGGGCACCCCTCCACTTT. The chain uses TRBV4-1 and TRBJ1-6; TRBD1 aligns across 7 bases. V lost 2 bases to trimming and J lost 11 bases; unmatched junction nucleotides: 15. The CDR3 has 17 residues. Germline V lookup: CDR1 MGHRA, CDR2 YSYEKL.

The gene calls are TRBV6-6 and TRBJ2-7, with 9 bases identical to TRBD2. V lost 6 bases and J lost 11; bases outside the gene matches: 8. From germline, CDR1 is MNHNY and CDR2 SVGAGI (reference sequence). This CDR3 has 12 residues. The CDR3 DNA follows: TGTGCCAGCAGGTCTCGGACTAGCGAAGAGTACTTC. Translated, it gives CASRSRTSEEYF.

In the case of this clone: The sample holds other DNA sequences that translate to the same CDR3. This chain connects TRBV4-1 to TRBJ1-1; TRBD1 agrees at 7 bases. Germline CDR1 reads MGHRA; CDR2 reads YSYEKL. The CDR3 covers 15 residues. V lost 4 bases, J lost 1 base, and 6 bases stayed unmatched. The CDR3 nucleotides are TGCGCCAGCAGCCGACCAGACAGGGAGAACACTGAAGCTTTCTTT. It translates to CASSRPDRENTEAFF.

In its sample, this clone was seen a few times. The chain's CDR3 is CASSLTGGPNYGYTF. CDR3 DNA: TGTGCCAGCAGCCTTACAGGGGGCCCAAACTATGGCTACACCTTC. V is TRBV27 and J is TRBJ1-2; 9 positions match TRBD1. This CDR3 is built from 15 residues. The germline CDR1 and CDR2 sequences are MNHEY and SMNVEV (reference sequence). J gave up 2 bases and V 6 bases, and 7 bases lay outside the gene matches.

This clone was detected once. In DNA, the CDR3 is TGTGCCAGCAGTGCGACGACTAGCGGGACCCCCAATGAGCAGTTCTTC. Residues: CASSATTSGTPNEQFF. The rearrangement links TRBV11-3 to TRBJ2-1; TRBD2 matches 11 bases. J was trimmed by 6 bases and V by 6 bases; bases with no gene match: 10. In germline, CDR1 is SGHNT, CDR2 YENEEA. CDR3 length: 16 amino acids.

Notes on this clone: Additional DNA sequences in this sample encode the identical CDR3. The chain recombines TRBV5-1 with TRBJ2-3; TRBD2 is a possible D gene (6 bases). The V end was cut by 0 bases, the J end by 4 bases, with 6 bases between. Germline CDR1 is SGHRS and CDR2 is YFSETQ. This CDR3 is built from 13 residues. CDR3 amino acids: CASSLGGADTQYF. CDR3 DNA: TGCGCCAGCAGCTTGGGCGGGGCAGATACGCAGTATTTT.

This clone showed up just once. V is TRBV6-1 and J is TRBJ2-2, with D tentatively TRBD2 (7 bases). This CDR3 comprises 13 residues. The germline V and J ends were trimmed by 6 bases and 12 bases, with 17 bases remaining between them. Germline loops: CDR1 MNHNS, CDR2 SASEGT. The CDR3 region is CASSLEGGGKLFF. Here the CDR3 DNA reads TGTGCCAGCAGCTTGGAGGGCGGGGGCAAGCTGTTTTTT.

The chain carries TRBV6-1 and TRBJ1-5, with TRBD1 as a possible D gene (5 bases). The germline CDR1 and CDR2 sequences are MNHNS and SASEGT. This CDR3 is 14 amino acids long. The V and J ends lost 1 base and 6 bases respectively, with 10 bases between them. CDR3 DNA sequence: TGTGCCAGCAGTGAAGGTAGGGGAAGTCAGCCCCAGCATTTT. Protein product: CASSEGRGSQPQHF.

This clone was recorded only once. The rearrangement joins TRBV6-1 to TRBJ1-5; TRBD1 aligns across 7 bases. Looked up from germline, CDR1 is MNHNS and CDR2 is SASEGT. The CDR3 sequence is 15 residues long. Trimming at V came to 0 bases and at J to 7 bases, leaving 6 bases not matched to a gene. CDR3 sequence (DNA): TGTGCCAGCAGTGAAGCGAAAGGGGGCTGGCAGCCCCAGCATTTT. This sequence encodes CASSEAKGGWQPQHF.

CDR3 in DNA: TGTGCCAGCAGCGTAGATCAGGGGGCCTACGAGCAGTACTTC. This gives the protein CASSVDQGAYEQYF. The chain carries TRBV9 and TRBJ2-7; TRBD1 matches at 7 bases. The CDR3 spans 14 residues. Per the germline V gene, CDR1 is SGDLS and CDR2 is YYNGEE. V shed 0 bases, J shed 2 bases, and the junction held 2 bases outside the gene matches.

This chain's CDR3 is CASSIGLAGVGQYF. The CDR3, as DNA: TGTGCCAGCAGCATAGGACTAGCGGGAGTGGGGCAGTATTTT. This chain links TRBV9 with TRBJ2-3, with TRBD2 matching over 13 bases. J gave up 11 bases and V 4 bases, and 7 bases lay outside the gene matches. This CDR3 region has 14 residues. The germline CDR1 and CDR2 sequences are SGDLS and YYNGEE.

This clone has only a few counts. CDR3 nucleotide sequence: TGCGCCAGCATAAAGGCCGGGGCTAGCGGGGTTTCAGATACGCAGTATTTT. It translates to CASIKAGASGVSDTQYF. The chain recombines TRBV5-1 with TRBJ2-3; 9 bases agree with TRBD2. Looked up from germline, CDR1 is SGHRS and CDR2 is YFSETQ. The CDR3 totals 17 residues. J gave up 4 bases and V 6 bases, and 15 bases lay outside the gene matches.

The chain joins TRBV11-2 to TRBJ1-1; D not certain. The CDR3 is made up of 13 amino acids. Trimming removed 3 bases from V and 0 bases from J, with 5 bases in between. The germline V gene encodes CDR1 SGHAT and CDR2 FQNNGV. The CDR3 loop is CASSFAMNTEAFF. Here the CDR3 DNA reads TGTGCCAGCAGCTTCGCGATGAACACTGAAGCTTTCTTT.

V is TRBV5-1 and J is TRBJ1-1; D call uncertain. V was cut by 1 base and J by 0 bases, with 7 bases left in between. This CDR3 contains 14 residues. Germline CDR1 is SGHRS and CDR2 is YFSETQ. The CDR3 bases are TGCGCCAGCAGCTTGCACAAGTTGAACACTGAAGCTTTCTTT. Residues: CASSLHKLNTEAFF.

This clone was seen once. The CDR3 coding sequence is TGTGCCAGTAGTACAGGTAGGAACACTGAAGCTTTCTTT. This gives the protein CASSTGRNTEAFF. This chain connects TRBV19 to TRBJ1-1, with D uncertain. V lost 4 bases to trimming and J lost 1 base, with 7 bases between them. The germline V gene encodes CDR1 LNHDA and CDR2 SQIVND (reference sequence). The CDR3 is 13 residues long. The whole variable domain, remainder taken from reference TRBV19 and TRBJ1-1, is DGGITQSPKYLFRKEGQNVTLSCEQNLNHDAMYWYRQDPGQGLRLIYYSQIVNDFQKGDIAEGYSVSREKKESFPLTVTSAQKNPTAFYLCASSTGRNTEAFFGQGTRLTVV.

This clone was picked up one time. The chain carries TRBV6-1 and TRBJ1-1; TRBD1 might be the D (6 bases). Trimming shortened V by 5 bases and J by 0 bases, and 10 bases separated the two germline ends. Germline V gene sequence: CDR1 MNHNS, CDR2 SASEGT. CDR3 length equals 14 residues. The CDR3 reads CASSFGQLNTEAFF. The CDR3 DNA reads TGTGCCAGCAGTTTCGGACAGTTGAACACTGAAGCTTTCTTT.

The gene calls are TRBV6-5 and TRBJ1-5; D is unresolved. There are 16 residues in the CDR3. The ends were cut back, 4 bases at V and 2 bases at J, with 15 bases in the middle. In germline, CDR1 is MNHEY, CDR2 SVGAGI. CDR3 DNA sequence: TGTGCCAGCAGTTCGGGAATCGATAGAGGCAATCAGCCCCAGCATTTT. Translating gives CASSSGIDRGNQPQHF.

The chain couples TRBV29-1 to TRBJ2-5; 13 bases fit TRBD2. The CDR3 loop spans 16 amino acids. CDR1 and CDR2 from the germline V gene are SQVTM and ANQGSEA. V lost 6 bases, J lost 4 bases, and 11 bases stayed unmatched. The chain's CDR3 is CSVPGLAGAKGETQYF. CDR3 nucleotide sequence: TGCAGCGTCCCCGGACTAGCGGGGGCGAAGGGAGAGACCCAGTACTTC.

This chain joins TRBV5-6 and TRBJ2-1; D may be TRBD2 (5 bases). With 1 base removed from V and 7 bases from J, the gap between germline ends came to 9 bases. The germline gives CDR1 SGHDT, CDR2 YYEEEE. The CDR3 runs to 13 residues. This CDR3 is CASSLWTGNEQFF. In DNA form, the CDR3 reads TGTGCCAGCAGCTTGTGGACTGGGAATGAGCAGTTCTTC.